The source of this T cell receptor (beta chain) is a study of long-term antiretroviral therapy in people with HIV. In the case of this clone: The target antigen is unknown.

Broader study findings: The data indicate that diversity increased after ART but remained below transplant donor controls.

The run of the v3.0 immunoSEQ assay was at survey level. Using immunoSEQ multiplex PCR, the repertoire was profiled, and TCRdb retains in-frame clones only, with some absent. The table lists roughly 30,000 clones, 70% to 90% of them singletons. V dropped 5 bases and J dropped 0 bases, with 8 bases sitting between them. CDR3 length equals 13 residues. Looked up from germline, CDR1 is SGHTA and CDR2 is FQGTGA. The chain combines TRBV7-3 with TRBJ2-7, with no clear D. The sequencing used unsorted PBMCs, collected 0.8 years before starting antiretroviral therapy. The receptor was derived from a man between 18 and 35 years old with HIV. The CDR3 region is CASSPSDSYEQYF. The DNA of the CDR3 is TGTGCCAGCAGCCCCTCGGACTCCTACGAGCAGTACTTC.